The 22 T cell receptor beta chains below all came from one sample that was sequenced in a study of a mutant IDH1 vaccine in newly diagnosed glioma. Method: immunoSEQ multiplex PCR; TCRdb's copy keeps in-frame clones and lacks some. The sample contains fewer than 45,000 clones, around 78% of which appear only once. Their specific antigens are unknown. The time point: week 23, last vaccination. Vaccinated patients received 300 ug of mutant IDH1 20-mer peptide per dose, with topical imiquimod. This sample comprised PBMCs, obtained from a glioma patient whose treatment included an IDH1 peptide vaccine. These receptor sequences come from a woman in her thirties or forties with glioma. Some clones in this sample may be carry-over from other donors' samples.

This chain uses TRBV29-1 with TRBJ2-1; D might be TRBD1 or TRBD2, each matching 5 bases. The CDR3 length is 14 residues. The V end was cut by 5 bases, the J end by 0 bases, with 11 bases between. CDR1 and CDR2 from the germline V gene are SQVTM and ANQGSEA. The CDR3 DNA reads TGCAGCGTTCCCGGGACCCCCTCCTACAATGAGCAGTTCTTC. Protein sequence: CSVPGTPSYNEQFF.

This rearrangement joins TRBV4-1 to TRBJ1-3; D unresolved. Germline CDR1 is MGHRA and CDR2 is YSYEKL. The V and J ends lost 2 bases and 1 base respectively, with 9 bases between them. The CDR3 runs to 15 residues. The CDR3 protein is CASSQIGLSGNTIYF. The CDR3 DNA is TGCGCCAGCAGCCAAATCGGACTATCTGGAAACACCATATATTTT.

This clone was detected a few times. This chain joins TRBV27 and TRBJ2-2; D is uncertain. Germline V gene lookup returns CDR1 MNHEY and CDR2 SMNVEV (reference sequence). V shed 2 bases and J shed 7 bases, with 8 bases lying between them. The CDR3 totals 13 residues. CDR3: CASSLITGGELFF. CDR3 sequence (DNA): TGTGCCAGCAGTTTAATCACGGGCGGGGAGCTGTTTTTT.

This clone occurred a few times. The chain links TRBV30 to TRBJ2-1; D ambiguous. Looked up from germline, CDR1 is GTSNPN and CDR2 is SVGIG (reference sequence). The CDR3 totals 9 residues. Trimming cost V 3 bases and J 11 bases, with 5 bases left between them. CDR3 region: CAWRVKQFF. The CDR3 DNA sequence: TGTGCCTGGAGAGTCAAGCAGTTCTTC.

This rearrangement joins TRBV9 to TRBJ2-1; TRBD1 matches 7 bases. CDR3 length: 14 residues. Germline CDR1 is SGDLS and CDR2 is YYNGEE. Unmatched junction bases numbered 5, after V lost 2 bases and J lost 6 bases. The DNA for the CDR3 is TGTGCCAGCAGCGTCACACCAGGGGGCAATGAGCAGTTCTTC. Translation: CASSVTPGGNEQFF.

The CDR3 DNA reads as TGTGCCAGCAGCCCCAGTACACAAGAGACCCAGTACTTC. Residues: CASSPSTQETQYF. This rearrangement joins TRBV5-4 to TRBJ2-5; D ambiguous. Germline CDR1 SGHNT, CDR2 YYREEE (reference sequence). Trimming removed 4 bases at V and 2 bases at J, with 9 bases between. This CDR3 comprises 13 residues.

Sample share makes this clone medium-sized. CDR3 amino acids: CASSYRLHASPLHF. CDR3 DNA sequence: TGTGCCAGCAGCTACAGGCTCCACGCTTCACCCCTCCACTTT. The rearrangement uses TRBV7-2 and TRBJ1-6; TRBD1 might be the D (5 bases). Germline CDR1 reads SGHTA; CDR2 reads FQGNSA. This CDR3 comprises 14 residues. The ends were cut back, 4 bases at V and 9 bases at J, with 13 bases in the middle.

The V and J genes are TRBV7-8 and TRBJ2-7, with 7 bases fitting TRBD1. The CDR3 is 15 residues long. V gave up 1 base and J gave up 2 bases; unmatched junction bases: 5. Germline V gene data show CDR1 as SGHVS and CDR2 as FQNEAQ. The CDR3 reads CASSLGMGQPYEQYF. The CDR3 DNA is TGTGCCAGCAGCTTAGGGATGGGACAGCCCTACGAGCAGTACTTC.

This clone is a singleton in its sample. The chain has TRBV4-1 and TRBJ2-7; D is possibly TRBD2 (5 bases). Trimming cost V 1 base and J 1 base, with 11 bases left between them. The CDR3 consists of 15 residues. CDR1 is MGHRA, CDR2 YSYEKL, per germline. This CDR3 reads CASSQGRAPSYEQYF. CDR3 sequence (DNA): TGCGCCAGCAGCCAAGGGCGGGCGCCGTCCTACGAGCAGTACTTC.

The chain has TRBV18 and TRBJ2-5, with a tentative D call TRBD1 (6 bases). Trimming took off 2 bases at V and 2 bases at J, with 9 bases between the two ends. Germline V CDR1 and CDR2: KGHSH, LQKENI. The length of the CDR3 is 14 residues. CDR3 protein: CASSPSGVQETQYF. The CDR3 DNA follows: TGTGCCAGCTCACCATCAGGGGTGCAAGAGACCCAGTACTTC.

The chain carries TRBV7-9 and TRBJ2-6; D not resolved. Germline assignment: CDR1 SEHNR and CDR2 FQNEAQ (reference sequence). The CDR3 totals 13 residues. Trimming took off 8 bases at V and 4 bases at J, with 9 bases between the two ends. The DNA of the CDR3 is TGTGCCAGCGAAGTGGGCGGGGCCAACGTCCTGACTTTC. Residues: CASEVGGANVLTF.

The chain couples TRBV4-2 to TRBJ2-2; a weak D match, TRBD2 (5 bases). Trimming left V 4 bases short and J 0 bases short, with 12 bases between. Germline assignment: CDR1 LGHNA and CDR2 YNFKEQ. The CDR3 sequence is 16 residues long. The CDR3 spells CASSPPGVSNTGELFF. The CDR3 DNA sequence: TGTGCCAGCAGCCCCCCCGGGGTTTCGAACACCGGGGAGCTGTTTTTT.

The J gene is TRBJ2-3, the V gene TRBV9; D gene unclear. Germline V gene lookup returns CDR1 SGDLS and CDR2 YYNGEE. The V end was cut by 3 bases, the J end by 6 bases, with 8 bases between. The CDR3 runs 12 residues. For the CDR3, the DNA is TGTGCCAGCAGCGGTTACATGGATACGCAGTATTTT. This translates into CASSGYMDTQYF.

This chain uses TRBV6-5 with TRBJ1-6; a weak D match, TRBD1 (6 bases). This CDR3 has 15 residues. The V end was cut by 4 bases, the J end by 9 bases, with 16 bases between. Germline values: CDR1 MNHEY, CDR2 SVGAGI. CDR3 sequence: CASSFNRDSLSPLHF. In DNA form, the CDR3 reads TGTGCCAGCAGTTTTAACAGGGACTCTCTTTCACCCCTCCACTTT.

This sequence joins TRBV11-2 and TRBJ2-2, with 13 bases that match TRBD2. V dropped 5 bases and J dropped 7; count of bases not matched to a gene: 7. Germline values: CDR1 SGHAT, CDR2 FQNNGV. The CDR3 runs to 16 residues. The CDR3 coding sequence is TGTGCCAGCAGCCCACGGACTAGCGGGAGTGGCGGGGAGCTGTTTTTT. Protein sequence: CASSPRTSGSGGELFF.

This clone was found once. This chain links TRBV25-1 with TRBJ2-1, with TRBD1 matching over 7 bases. Germline V lookup: CDR1 MGHDK, CDR2 SYGVNS. Losses at the gene ends were 2 bases for V and 5 bases for J; bases not matched to a gene: 9. The CDR3 length is 16 residues. In DNA form, the CDR3 reads TGTGCCAGCAGTGAACGGGCCCCGGGACAGCACAATGAGCAGTTCTTC. Translation: CASSERAPGQHNEQFF.

The chain couples TRBV7-9 to TRBJ1-6; the D gene is possibly TRBD1 (6 bases). Germline V gives CDR1 SEHNR, CDR2 FQNEAQ (reference sequence). V lost 5 bases, J lost 8 bases, and 13 bases lay in between. The CDR3 consists of 14 residues. CDR3 bases: TGTGCCAGCAGCCCAGGGGAGTTGGATTCACCCCTCCACTTT. Amino acids: CASSPGELDSPLHF. The whole variable domain, filled in from reference TRBV7-9 and TRBJ1-6, reads DTGVSQNPRHKITKRGQNVTFRCDPISEHNRLYWYRQTLGQGPEFLTYFQNEAQLEKSRLLSDRFSAERPKGSFSTLEIQRTEQGDSAMYLCASSPGELDSPLHFGNGTRLTVT.

The chain uses TRBV7-2 and TRBJ2-3, with a weak D call TRBD2 (7 bases). Germline V CDR1 and CDR2: SGHTA, FQGNSA. The CDR3 spans 15 residues. V was trimmed by 5 bases and J by 3 bases, leaving 15 bases between them. The CDR3, as DNA: TGTGCCAGCAGCGGGAGGGGGAGTTCGACAGATACGCAGTATTTT. It translates to CASSGRGSSTDTQYF.

The chain has TRBV6-6 and TRBJ1-4; 9 bases fit TRBD1. The CDR3 is made up of 14 amino acids. Looked up from germline, CDR1 is MNHNY and CDR2 is SVGAGI (reference sequence). V lost 6 bases, J lost 7 bases, and 6 bases stayed unmatched. For the CDR3, the DNA is TGTGCCAGCAGACGAGGGACAGGGATTGAAAAACTGTTTTTT. Translating gives CASRRGTGIEKLFF.

The table lists this clone with a count of one. The chain is built from TRBV14 and TRBJ2-3; D not resolved. This CDR3 has 12 residues. CDR1 and CDR2 (germline): SGHDN, FVKESK. The V end lost 4 bases, the J end lost 4 bases, and 6 bases lay between the germline ends. CDR3 sequence: CASSLGSDTQYF. For the CDR3, the DNA is TGTGCCAGCAGCCTGGGCTCAGATACGCAGTATTTT.

V gene TRBV6-6 combines with J gene TRBJ2-5; D is unclear. The CDR3 runs 13 residues. The V end lost 7 bases, the J end lost 5 bases, and 14 bases lay between the germline ends. The germline V gene encodes CDR1 MNHNY and CDR2 SVGAGI (reference sequence). CDR3 region: CASIPPGTETQYF. CDR3 nucleotides: TGTGCCAGCATCCCCCCCGGCACGGAGACCCAGTACTTC.

This CDR3 is CASSGGARETQYF. The DNA for the CDR3 is TGTGCCAGCAGTGGGGGGGCCCGGGAGACCCAGTACTTC. V is TRBV2 and J is TRBJ2-5; either TRBD1 or TRBD2 may fit D (6 bases each). The germline gives CDR1 SNHLY, CDR2 FYNNEI. Trimming removed 4 bases from V and 5 bases from J, with 11 bases in between. This CDR3 comprises 13 residues.